This T cell receptor (beta chain) is from a study of blood T cell repertoires in COVID-19. Sequencing was performed with immunoSEQ multiplex PCR; in TCRdb, only in-frame clones are kept and a portion is missing. The sample has about 210,000 clones; approximately 85% are singletons. Trimming took 3 bases from V and 1 from J; bases not matched to a gene: 4. CDR1 is MDHEN, CDR2 SYDVKM, per germline. CDR3 length equals 15 residues. During active infection, Seattle patients enrolled and were then monitored through disease. This chain connects TRBV28 to TRBJ1-1; 8 positions match TRBD1. Sequencing was done on a sample of peripheral blood. The receptor was derived from a woman between 70 and 85 years old with COVID-19, enrolled during active disease. CDR3 coding DNA: TGTGCCAGCAGTTTTTTGGGACAGGAGAACACTGAAGCTTTCTTT. This encodes CASSFLGQENTEAFF.